This is a list of T cell receptor beta chains from one sample in a study of long-term antiretroviral therapy in people with HIV. Method: immunoSEQ multiplex PCR; TCRdb's copy keeps in-frame clones and lacks some. Altogether about 43,000 clones are present, around 86% being singletons, with the ten largest covering approximately 5%. The specimen was unsorted PBMCs, collected 0.1 years before starting antiretroviral therapy. Source of these receptors: a woman aged 45-60 years with HIV. The CDR3 runs from the conserved cysteine through the conserved F or W. The D gene is left open where the match is weak. A clone size is listed for some rows: how often the clone was seen (once, few, many), or a class if it is expanded.

j_call clone_size d_call v_call cdr3_aa cdr3_nt
TRBJ2-3 medium-sized TRBD1 TRBV19 CASSIPPGQGTDTQYF TGTGCCAGTAGTATCCCCCCGGGACAGGGCACAGATACGCAGTATTTT
TRBJ2-5 . . TRBV2 CASSGGRWETQYF TGTGCCAGCAGCGGGGGGCGGTGGGAGACCCAGTACTTC
TRBJ1-6 few TRBD1 TRBV7-9 CATGQGDASPLHF TGTGCCACCGGACAGGGCGATGCTTCACCCCTCCACTTT
TRBJ1-2 . . TRBV6-5 CASSYRLAGGYTF TGTGCCAGCAGTTACCGCCTCGCCGGGGGCTACACCTTC
TRBJ1-1 once TRBD1 TRBV7-9 CASSRGQVDGEAFF TGTGCCAGCAGCCGGGGACAGGTAGACGGTGAAGCTTTCTTT
TRBJ2-1 . TRBD2 TRBV2 CASRTSPGTVNEQFF TGTGCCAGCAGGACTAGCCCGGGAACCGTCAATGAGCAGTTCTTC
TRBJ2-1 . TRBD1 TRBV7-8 CASSRLTGGSYNEQFF TGTGCCAGCAGCCGCCTGACAGGGGGCAGCTACAATGAGCAGTTCTTC
TRBJ1-6 . TRBD1 TRBV19 CASREGPGQGAGNSPLHF TGTGCCAGTAGGGAAGGTCCGGGACAGGGGGCTGGGAATTCACCCCTCCACTTT
TRBJ1-5 . . TRBV21-1 CASSKKGGSGGSGHF TGTGCCAGCAGCAAAAAAGGGGGCTCCGGGGGCTCGGGGCATTTT
TRBJ1-6 . . TRBV9 CASSVGEGRSYNSPLHF TGTGCCAGCAGCGTAGGTGAGGGCCGCTCCTATAATTCACCCCTCCACTTT
TRBJ1-3 once . TRBV25-1 CASSDRTLTSSGNTIYF TGTGCCAGCAGTGACCGGACACTTACGAGCTCTGGAAACACCATATATTTT
TRBJ2-1 . TRBD1 TRBV6-1 CASRGQGYYNEQFF TGTGCCAGCAGGGGACAGGGGTACTACAATGAGCAGTTCTTC
TRBJ1-5 . . TRBV5-6 CASSIGGGQSNQPQHF TGTGCCAGCAGCATCGGTGGGGGACAAAGCAATCAGCCCCAGCATTTT
TRBJ2-4 . . TRBV7-2 CASSSQVGEAKNIQYF TGTGCCAGCAGCTCCCAGGTTGGGGAAGCCAAAAACATTCAGTACTTC
TRBJ2-4 . . TRBV11-1 CASSLAGKNIQYF TGTGCCAGCAGCTTAGCGGGTAAAAACATTCAGTACTTC
TRBJ1-1 . . TRBV7-3 CASSLTPTASNTEAFF TGTGCCAGCAGCTTAACTCCGACAGCCTCGAACACTGAAGCTTTCTTT
TRBJ2-2 once . TRBV21-1 CASPYKPRGGNTGELFF TGTGCCAGCCCATATAAGCCGCGGGGGGGGAACACCGGGGAGCTGTTTTTT
TRBJ2-3 . . TRBV5-5 CASSGGTAGESSTDTQYF TGTGCCAGCAGCGGCGGGACAGCCGGCGAGAGTAGCACAGATACGCAGTATTTT
TRBJ1-2 . . TRBV2 CASNKDSQVGYGYTF TGTGCCAGCAACAAGGACAGCCAGGTGGGATATGGCTACACCTTC
TRBJ2-2 . . TRBV9 CASSGRHSNTGELFF TGTGCCAGCAGCGGTAGACACTCGAACACCGGGGAGCTGTTTTTT
TRBJ1-2 . . TRBV6-4 CAREVANYGYTF TGTGCCAGAGAAGTAGCTAACTATGGCTACACCTTC
TRBJ1-1 . TRBD1 TRBV5-1 CASSLKAITRGVKSVWNTEAFF TGCGCCAGCAGCTTGAAAGCAATTACCAGGGGGGTCAAGAGCGTCTGGAACACTGAAGCTTTCTTT
TRBJ1-2 few TRBD1 TRBV4-2 CASSQGGQGISRGYTF TGTGCCAGCAGCCAAGGGGGACAGGGGATTTCCAGAGGCTACACCTTC
TRBJ2-7 once TRBD1 TRBV2 CASRAGTGAYEQYF TGTGCCAGCAGGGCCGGGACAGGCGCCTACGAGCAGTACTTC
TRBJ2-1 . TRBD2 TRBV27 CASSLQRTSTNEQFF TGTGCCAGCAGTTTACAGCGGACTAGCACAAATGAGCAGTTCTTC
TRBJ1-2 . TRBD1 TRBV5-6 CASSLTGVSFGYTF TGTGCCAGCAGCCTGACAGGGGTATCTTTTGGCTACACCTTC
TRBJ1-2 . TRBD1 TRBV6-6 CASSYGTENYGYTF TGTGCCAGCAGTTATGGGACAGAGAACTATGGCTACACCTTC
TRBJ1-3 . TRBD1 TRBV10-3 CATQDRVSGNTIYF TGTGCCACCCAAGACAGGGTCTCTGGAAACACCATATATTTT
TRBJ2-2 . TRBD1 TRBV18 CASSPLGTGGTGELFF TGTGCCAGCTCACCCCTCGGGACAGGGGGCACCGGGGAGCTGTTTTTT
TRBJ2-5 once . TRBV2 CASGGQETQYF TGTGCCAGCGGCGGCCAAGAGACCCAGTACTTC
TRBJ2-2 . . TRBV5-1 CASSLGGETGELFF TGCGCCAGCAGCTTGGGAGGAGAGACCGGGGAGCTGTTTTTT
TRBJ1-2 . . TRBV9 CASMGGRGYGYTF TGTGCCAGCATGGGAGGGAGAGGCTATGGCTACACCTTC
TRBJ1-1 . . TRBV14 CASSPDNTEAFF TGTGCCAGCAGCCCCGACAACACTGAAGCTTTCTTT
TRBJ1-1 . . TRBV13 CASSPESVNTEAFF TGTGCCAGCAGCCCCGAATCGGTGAACACTGAAGCTTTCTTT
TRBJ1-2 few . TRBV6-1 CASLRIGSSLYGYTF TGTGCCAGCTTGAGGATCGGGAGCTCCCTTTATGGCTACACCTTC
TRBJ1-1 . TRBD1 TRBV30 CAWSVNRRGPEAFF TGTGCCTGGAGTGTAAACCGCAGGGGGCCTGAAGCTTTCTTT
TRBJ2-4 . TRBD1 TRBV7-6 CASSQTGGRAKNIQYF TGTGCCAGCAGCCAAACAGGGGGCAGAGCCAAAAACATTCAGTACTTC
TRBJ1-3 once . TRBV4-1 CASSQGTALVDTIYF TGCGCCAGCAGCCAAGGGACCGCACTCGTGGACACCATATATTTT
TRBJ1-2 . . TRBV27 CASSKVGASGYTF TGTGCCAGCAGTAAAGTGGGGGCTAGTGGCTACACCTTC
TRBJ1-2 few . TRBV19 CASSMPDALLGDGYTF TGTGCCAGTAGTATGCCTGACGCCTTACTAGGGGATGGCTACACCTTC
TRBJ1-2 few . TRBV10-3 CAISESEYRDYGYTF TGTGCCATCAGTGAGTCGGAGTACCGGGACTATGGCTACACCTTC
TRBJ1-6 . . TRBV15 CATSRSRTSNSPLHF TGTGCCACCAGCAGGTCCCGGACATCTAATTCACCCCTCCACTTT
TRBJ2-3 . . TRBV10-1 CASSDHPGGTDTQYF TGCGCCAGCAGTGATCATCCGGGGGGCACAGATACGCAGTATTTT
TRBJ2-7 . TRBD2 TRBV9 CASSPRTSGTYEQYF TGTGCCAGCAGCCCACGGACTAGCGGGACCTACGAGCAGTACTTC
TRBJ1-1 . . TRBV2 CATPGQLLNTEAFF TGTGCCACACCCGGGCAGCTTTTGAACACTGAAGCTTTCTTT
TRBJ1-2 once . TRBV10-3 CAISDPYYGYTF TGTGCCATCAGTGACCCCTACTATGGCTACACCTTC